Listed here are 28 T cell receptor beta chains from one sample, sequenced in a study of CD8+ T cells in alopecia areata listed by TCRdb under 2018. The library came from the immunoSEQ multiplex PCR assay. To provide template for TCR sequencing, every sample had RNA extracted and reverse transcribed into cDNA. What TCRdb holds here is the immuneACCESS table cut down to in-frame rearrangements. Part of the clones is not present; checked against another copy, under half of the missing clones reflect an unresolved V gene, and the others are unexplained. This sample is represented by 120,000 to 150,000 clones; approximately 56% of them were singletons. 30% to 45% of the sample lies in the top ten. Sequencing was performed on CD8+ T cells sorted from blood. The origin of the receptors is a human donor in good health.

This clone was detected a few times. CDR3 residues: CSARRTGTTGQFF. In DNA form, the CDR3 reads TGCAGCGCGAGACGGACCGGGACTACGGGGCAGTTCTTC. The V and J genes are TRBV29-1 and TRBJ2-1, with 7 bases matching TRBD2. Germline values: CDR1 SQVTM, CDR2 ANQGSEA. The length of the CDR3 is 13 residues. The V segment lost 7 bases and the J segment 12 bases; nucleotides outside the gene matches: 15.

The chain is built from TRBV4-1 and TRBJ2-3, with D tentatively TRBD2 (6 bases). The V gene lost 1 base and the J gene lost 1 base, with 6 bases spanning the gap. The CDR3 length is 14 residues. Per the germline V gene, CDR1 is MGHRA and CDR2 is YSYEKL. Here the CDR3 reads CASSQGLGTDTQYF. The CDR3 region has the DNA TGCGCCAGCAGCCAAGGACTAGGCACAGATACGCAGTATTTT.

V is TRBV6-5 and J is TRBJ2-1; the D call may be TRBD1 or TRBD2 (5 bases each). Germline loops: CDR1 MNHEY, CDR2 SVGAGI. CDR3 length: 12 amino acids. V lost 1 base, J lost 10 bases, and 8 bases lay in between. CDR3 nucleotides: TGTGCCAGCAGTTACTGGGACGGGGAGCAGTTCTTC. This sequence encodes CASSYWDGEQFF.

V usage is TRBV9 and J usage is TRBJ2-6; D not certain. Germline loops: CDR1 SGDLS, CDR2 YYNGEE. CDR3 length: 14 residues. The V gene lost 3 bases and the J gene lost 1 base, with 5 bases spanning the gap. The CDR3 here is CASSGVSGANVLTF. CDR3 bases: TGTGCCAGCAGCGGGGTATCTGGGGCCAACGTCCTGACTTTC.

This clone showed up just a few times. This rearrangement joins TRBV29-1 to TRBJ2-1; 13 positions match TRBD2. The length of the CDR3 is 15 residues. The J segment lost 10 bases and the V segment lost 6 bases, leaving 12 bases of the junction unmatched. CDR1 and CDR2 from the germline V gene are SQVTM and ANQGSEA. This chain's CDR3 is CSVNGLAGVSGEQFF. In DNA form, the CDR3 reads TGCAGCGTAAACGGACTAGCGGGAGTATCGGGGGAGCAGTTCTTC.

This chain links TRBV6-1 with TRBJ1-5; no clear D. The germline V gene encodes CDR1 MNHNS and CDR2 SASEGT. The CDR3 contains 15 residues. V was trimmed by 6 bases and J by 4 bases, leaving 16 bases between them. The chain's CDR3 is CASSRPHGVNQPQHF. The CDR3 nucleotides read TGTGCCAGCAGCCGACCCCATGGGGTAAATCAGCCCCAGCATTTT.

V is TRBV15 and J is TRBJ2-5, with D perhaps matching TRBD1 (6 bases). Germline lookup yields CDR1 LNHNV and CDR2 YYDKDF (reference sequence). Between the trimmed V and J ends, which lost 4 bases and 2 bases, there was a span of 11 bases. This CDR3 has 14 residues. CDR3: CATSITGLQETQYF. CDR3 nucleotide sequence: TGTGCCACCAGCATCACAGGGTTACAAGAGACCCAGTACTTC.

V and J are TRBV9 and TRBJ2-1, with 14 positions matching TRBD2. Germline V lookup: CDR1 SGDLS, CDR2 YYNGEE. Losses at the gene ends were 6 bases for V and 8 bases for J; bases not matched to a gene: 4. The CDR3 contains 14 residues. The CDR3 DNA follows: TGTGCCAGCAACGAGGGACTAGCGGGAGATGAGCAGTTCTTC. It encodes CASNEGLAGDEQFF.

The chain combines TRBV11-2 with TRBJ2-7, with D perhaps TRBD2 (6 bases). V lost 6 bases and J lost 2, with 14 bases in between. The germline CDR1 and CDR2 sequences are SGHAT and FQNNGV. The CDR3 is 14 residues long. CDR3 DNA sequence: TGTGCCAGCAGGGGGTTAGCGGACACCTACGAGCAGTACTTC. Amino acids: CASRGLADTYEQYF.

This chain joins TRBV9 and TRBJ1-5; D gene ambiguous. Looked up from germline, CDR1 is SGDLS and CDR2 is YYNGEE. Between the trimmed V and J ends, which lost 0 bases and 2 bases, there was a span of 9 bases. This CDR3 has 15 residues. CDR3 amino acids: CASSVGSGGNQPQHF. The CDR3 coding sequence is TGTGCCAGCAGCGTAGGATCCGGTGGCAATCAGCCCCAGCATTTT.

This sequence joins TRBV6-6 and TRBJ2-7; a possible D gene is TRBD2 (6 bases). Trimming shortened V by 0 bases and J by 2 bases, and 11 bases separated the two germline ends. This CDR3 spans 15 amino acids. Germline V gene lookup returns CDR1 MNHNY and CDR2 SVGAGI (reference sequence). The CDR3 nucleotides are TGTGCCAGCAGTTACTCGACGGGAGTTACCTACGAGCAGTACTTC. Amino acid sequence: CASSYSTGVTYEQYF.

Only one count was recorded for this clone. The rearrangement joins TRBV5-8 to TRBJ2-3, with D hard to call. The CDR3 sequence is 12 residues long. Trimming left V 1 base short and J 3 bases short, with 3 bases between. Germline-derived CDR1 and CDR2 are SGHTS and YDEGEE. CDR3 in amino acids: CASSLLTDTQYF. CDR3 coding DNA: TGTGCCAGCAGCTTGTTGACAGATACGCAGTATTTT.

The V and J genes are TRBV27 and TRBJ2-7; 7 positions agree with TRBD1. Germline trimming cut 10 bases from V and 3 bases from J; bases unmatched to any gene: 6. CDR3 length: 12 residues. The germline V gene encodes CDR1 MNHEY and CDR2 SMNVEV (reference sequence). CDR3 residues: CATRTGGYEQYF. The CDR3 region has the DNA TGTGCCACCCGGACAGGCGGCTACGAGCAGTACTTC.

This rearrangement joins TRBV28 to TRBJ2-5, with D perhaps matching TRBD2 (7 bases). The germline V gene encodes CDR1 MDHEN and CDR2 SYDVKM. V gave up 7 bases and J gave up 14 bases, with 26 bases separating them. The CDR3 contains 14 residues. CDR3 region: CASNPLAGVGALYF. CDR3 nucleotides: TGTGCCAGCAACCCCCTGGCGGGAGTGGGGGCTCTTTACTTC.

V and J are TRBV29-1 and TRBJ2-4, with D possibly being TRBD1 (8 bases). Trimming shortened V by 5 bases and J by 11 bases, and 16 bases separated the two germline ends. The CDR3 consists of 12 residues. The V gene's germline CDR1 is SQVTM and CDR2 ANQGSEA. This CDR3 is CSVFYRGGFQYF. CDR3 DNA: TGCAGCGTTTTTTACAGGGGGGGCTTTCAGTACTTC. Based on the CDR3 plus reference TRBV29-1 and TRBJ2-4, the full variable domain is SAVISQKPSRDICQRGTSLTIQCQVDSQVTMMFWYRQQPGQSLTLIATANQGSEATYESGFVIDKFPISRPNLTFSTLTVSNMSPEDSSIYLCSVFYRGGFQYFGAGTRLSVL.

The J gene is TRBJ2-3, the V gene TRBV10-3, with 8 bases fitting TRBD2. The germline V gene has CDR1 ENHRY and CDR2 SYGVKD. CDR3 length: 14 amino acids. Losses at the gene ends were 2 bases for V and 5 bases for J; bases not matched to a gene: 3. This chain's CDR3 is CAISEERERDTQYF. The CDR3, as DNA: TGTGCCATCAGTGAGGAGCGGGAGAGAGATACGCAGTATTTT.

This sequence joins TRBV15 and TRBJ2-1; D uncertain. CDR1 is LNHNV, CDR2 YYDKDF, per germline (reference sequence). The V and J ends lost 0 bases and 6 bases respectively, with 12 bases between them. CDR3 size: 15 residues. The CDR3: CATSRDRGVINEQFF. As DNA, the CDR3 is TGTGCCACCAGCAGAGATCGCGGCGTCATCAATGAGCAGTTCTTC.

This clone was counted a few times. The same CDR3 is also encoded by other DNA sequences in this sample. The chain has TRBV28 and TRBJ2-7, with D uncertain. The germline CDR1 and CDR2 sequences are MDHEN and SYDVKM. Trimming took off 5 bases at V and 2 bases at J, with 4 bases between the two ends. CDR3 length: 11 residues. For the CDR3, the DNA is TGTGCCAGCAGTCGCACCTACGAGCAGTACTTC. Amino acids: CASSRTYEQYF.

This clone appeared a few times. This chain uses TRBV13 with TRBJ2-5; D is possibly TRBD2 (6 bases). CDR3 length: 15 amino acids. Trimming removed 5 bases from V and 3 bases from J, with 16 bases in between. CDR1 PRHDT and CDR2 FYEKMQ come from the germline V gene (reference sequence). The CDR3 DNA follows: TGTGCCAGCAGCACCGCCGGGACTTCGAAAGAGACCCAGTACTTC. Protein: CASSTAGTSKETQYF.

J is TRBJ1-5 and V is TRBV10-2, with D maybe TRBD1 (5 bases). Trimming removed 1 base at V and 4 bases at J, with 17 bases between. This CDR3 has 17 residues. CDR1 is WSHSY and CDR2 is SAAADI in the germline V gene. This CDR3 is CASSELGGLNLNQPQHF. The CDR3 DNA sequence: TGCGCCAGCAGTGAGTTGGGGGGGTTAAACTTAAATCAGCCCCAGCATTTT.

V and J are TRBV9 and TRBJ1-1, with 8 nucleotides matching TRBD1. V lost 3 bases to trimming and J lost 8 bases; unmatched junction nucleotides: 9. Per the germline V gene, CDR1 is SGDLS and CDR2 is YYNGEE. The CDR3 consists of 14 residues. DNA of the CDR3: TGTGCCAGCAGCGGAAATCAAGGGGACAGGGAAGCTTTCTTT. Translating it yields CASSGNQGDREAFF.

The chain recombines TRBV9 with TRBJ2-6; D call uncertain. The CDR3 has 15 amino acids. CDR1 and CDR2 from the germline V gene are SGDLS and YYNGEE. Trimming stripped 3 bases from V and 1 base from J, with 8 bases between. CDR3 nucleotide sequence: TGTGCCAGCAGCGCCTGGGAATCTGGGGCCAACGTCCTGACTTTC. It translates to CASSAWESGANVLTF.

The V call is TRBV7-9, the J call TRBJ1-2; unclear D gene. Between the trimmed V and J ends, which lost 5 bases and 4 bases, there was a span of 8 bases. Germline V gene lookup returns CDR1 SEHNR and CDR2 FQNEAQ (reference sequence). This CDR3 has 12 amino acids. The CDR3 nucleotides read TGTGCCAGCAGCGCCACTAGCTATGGCTACACCTTC. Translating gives CASSATSYGYTF.

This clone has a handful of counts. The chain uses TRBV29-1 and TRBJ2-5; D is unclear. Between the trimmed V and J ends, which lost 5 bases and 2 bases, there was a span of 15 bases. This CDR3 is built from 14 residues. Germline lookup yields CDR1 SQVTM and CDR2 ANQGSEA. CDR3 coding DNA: TGCAGCGTTTCCTCAGTGGCGGAGCAAGAGACCCAGTACTTC. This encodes CSVSSVAEQETQYF.

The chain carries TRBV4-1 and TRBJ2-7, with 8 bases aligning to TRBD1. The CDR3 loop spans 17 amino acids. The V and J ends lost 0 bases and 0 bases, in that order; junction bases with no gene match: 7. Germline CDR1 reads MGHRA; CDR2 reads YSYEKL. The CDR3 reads CASSQDQGTGPSYEQYF. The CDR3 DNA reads TGCGCCAGCAGCCAAGATCAAGGGACAGGACCCTCCTACGAGCAGTACTTC.

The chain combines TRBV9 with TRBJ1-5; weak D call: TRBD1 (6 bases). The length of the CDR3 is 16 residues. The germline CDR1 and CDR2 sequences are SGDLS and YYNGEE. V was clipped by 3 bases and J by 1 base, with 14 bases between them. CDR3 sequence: CASSEGSGASNQPQHF. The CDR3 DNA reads TGTGCCAGCAGCGAGGGGTCGGGGGCAAGCAATCAGCCCCAGCATTTT.

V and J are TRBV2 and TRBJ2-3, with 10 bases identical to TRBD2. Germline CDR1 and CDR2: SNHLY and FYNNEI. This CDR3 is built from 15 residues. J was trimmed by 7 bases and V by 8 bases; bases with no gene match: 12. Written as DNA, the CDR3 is TGTGCCAGCTTTCGCGGGACTAGCGTCGACAATACGCAGTATTTT. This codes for CASFRGTSVDNTQYF.

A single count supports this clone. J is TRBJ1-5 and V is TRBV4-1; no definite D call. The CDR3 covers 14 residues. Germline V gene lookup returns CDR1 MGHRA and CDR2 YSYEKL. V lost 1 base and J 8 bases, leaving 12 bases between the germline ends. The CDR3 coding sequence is TGCGCCAGCAGCCAAGTCCGGGAGATCAAGCCCCAGCATTTT. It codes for CASSQVREIKPQHF.